These 24 T cell receptor beta chains share one sample of origin, sequenced in a study of control samples from healthy donors and cancer patients. Method: immunoSEQ multiplex PCR; TCRdb's copy keeps in-frame clones and lacks some. This table has 100,000 to 150,000 clones, roughly 84% appearing once. The sample was blood. These receptors all come from a man aged 18-30 years in good health.

The V call is TRBV24-1, the J call TRBJ2-3; no reliable D call. In germline, CDR1 is KGHDR, CDR2 SFDVKD. CDR3 length: 13 residues. V was pared by 1 base and J by 2 bases, with 3 bases between. CDR3 in DNA: TGTGCCACCAGTGATTTTCACACAGATACGCAGTATTTT. Amino acids: CATSDFHTDTQYF.

The V and J genes are TRBV3-1 (or the pseudogene TRBV3-2) and TRBJ2-2; unclear D gene. This CDR3 region has 13 residues. The V end was cut by 8 bases, the J end by 0 bases, with 7 bases between. Germline V lookup: CDR1 LGHDT, CDR2 YNNKEL (reference sequence). The CDR3 DNA is TGTGCCAGCTTGGTGGCGAACACCGGGGAGCTGTTTTTT. It translates to CASLVANTGELFF.

The chain employs TRBV18 and TRBJ2-7; TRBD1 aligns across 8 bases. This CDR3 has 15 residues. Germline trimming cut 4 bases from V and 4 bases from J; bases unmatched to any gene: 9. Germline-derived CDR1 and CDR2 are KGHSH and LQKENI. CDR3 sequence: CASSRTGSGPYEQYF. CDR3 nucleotide sequence: TGTGCCAGCTCACGGACAGGGTCAGGGCCTTACGAGCAGTACTTC.

This chain joins TRBV18 and TRBJ2-7; maybe TRBD1 (5 bases). There are 13 residues in the CDR3. Germline loops: CDR1 KGHSH, CDR2 LQKENI. V lost 6 bases and J 2 bases, leaving 11 bases between the germline ends. The CDR3, as DNA: TGTGCCAGCTCGGCGACAGTTACCTACGAGCAGTACTTC. Translation: CASSATVTYEQYF.

This sequence joins TRBV19 and TRBJ1-1; TRBD1 agrees at 8 bases. The CDR3 is made up of 13 amino acids. The germline V gene encodes CDR1 LNHDA and CDR2 SQIVND (reference sequence). With 8 bases clipped from V and 1 base from J, the junction kept 3 bases outside the gene matches. CDR3 in amino acids: CASGGQGNTEAFF. CDR3 DNA: TGTGCCAGTGGAGGACAGGGGAACACTGAAGCTTTCTTT.

The V call is TRBV19, the J call TRBJ1-5; weak D call: TRBD1 (6 bases). The CDR3 runs to 17 residues. The ends were cut back, 4 bases at V and 1 base at J, with 17 bases in the middle. Germline CDR1 and CDR2: LNHDA and SQIVND (reference sequence). CDR3 sequence: CASSTLTGTRSNQPQHF. The CDR3 DNA is TGTGCCAGTAGTACCCTCACAGGGACCCGCAGCAATCAGCCCCAGCATTTT.

CDR3 sequence (DNA): TGTGCCAGCCACATAACCGGAAGGGTGGACGTAAGCAATCAGCCCCAGCATTTT. Its translation: CASHITGRVDVSNQPQHF. The chain links TRBV19 to TRBJ1-5; D not certain. The CDR3 has 18 residues. The V end was cut by 9 bases, the J end by 1 base, with 25 bases between. Germline CDR1 reads LNHDA; CDR2 reads SQIVND (reference sequence).

V is TRBV5-1 and J is TRBJ1-4, with D possibly TRBD1 on 5 matching bases. The ends were cut back, 4 bases at V and 5 bases at J, with 12 bases in the middle. Germline assignment: CDR1 SGHRS and CDR2 YFSETQ. The CDR3 has 14 residues. The CDR3 protein is CASSIQDLNEKLFF. CDR3 coding DNA: TGCGCCAGCAGCATACAGGATTTGAATGAAAAACTGTTTTTT.

This clone was found once. The chain recombines TRBV7-9 with TRBJ1-5; D remains unclear. The CDR3 consists of 13 residues. With 4 bases removed from V and 0 bases from J, the gap between germline ends came to 4 bases. Germline V gene sequence: CDR1 SEHNR, CDR2 FQNEAQ (reference sequence). The CDR3 loop reads CASSSSSNQPQHF. CDR3 in DNA: TGTGCCAGCAGCTCCAGTAGCAATCAGCCCCAGCATTTT.

V and J are TRBV6-4 and TRBJ2-3; 10 bases agree with TRBD1. V lost 4 bases and J lost 4; bases outside the gene matches: 5. This CDR3 is 15 amino acids long. CDR1 and CDR2 (germline): MRHNA, SNTAGT. The CDR3 region has the DNA TGTGCCAGCAGTGGGACAGGGGGGGACGCAGATACGCAGTATTTT. It translates to CASSGTGGDADTQYF.

V and J are TRBV6-2 or TRBV6-3 and TRBJ2-1; no clear D gene. This CDR3 spans 18 amino acids. Trimming removed 4 bases at V and 6 bases at J, with 25 bases between. CDR1 is MNHEY and CDR2 is SVGEGT in the germline V gene. The CDR3, as DNA: TGTGCCAGCAGTTTGGACCCGCTGGTGGCTACCGCCCTCAATGAGCAGTTCTTC. The encoded protein is CASSLDPLVATALNEQFF.

V usage is TRBV28 and J usage is TRBJ1-3, with 9 positions matching TRBD1. Germline V gene data show CDR1 as MDHEN and CDR2 as SYDVKM. The junction had 7 bases not matched to a gene; V was cut back by 5 bases and J by 5 bases. This CDR3 is built from 15 residues. CDR3 amino acids: CASSPDRGNRNTIYF. The DNA for the CDR3 is TGTGCCAGCAGTCCAGACAGGGGGAATAGAAACACCATATATTTT.

V gene TRBV10-3 combines with J gene TRBJ2-1; 12 bases map to TRBD2. Germline CDR1 is ENHRY and CDR2 is SYGVKD. J was trimmed by 3 bases and V by 6 bases; bases with no gene match: 6. This CDR3 contains 16 residues. The CDR3 here is CAISPWTSGDYNEQFF. In nucleotides, the CDR3 is TGTGCCATCAGCCCTTGGACTAGCGGGGACTACAATGAGCAGTTCTTC.

The V and J genes are TRBV7-3 and TRBJ2-2; no clear D. The ends were cut back, 1 base at V and 5 bases at J, with 14 bases in the middle. CDR1 is SGHTA and CDR2 is FQGTGA in the germline V gene. The CDR3 contains 16 residues. The CDR3 sequence is CASSLNTPGTTGELFF. The CDR3 DNA reads as TGTGCCAGCAGCTTAAACACCCCCGGAACAACCGGGGAGCTGTTTTTT.

The rearrangement joins TRBV6-2 or TRBV6-3 to TRBJ2-1; D is unclear. Germline values: CDR1 MNHEY, CDR2 SVGEGT. This CDR3 comprises 13 residues. V lost 2 bases, J lost 4 bases, and 6 bases lay in between. The CDR3 region has the DNA TGTGCCAGCAGTTACGGGCTTTACAATGAGCAGTTCTTC. As protein: CASSYGLYNEQFF.

The V and J genes are TRBV28 and TRBJ1-1, with a weak D call TRBD1 (5 bases). Trimming stripped 3 bases from V and 11 bases from J, with 22 bases between. Germline V lookup: CDR1 MDHEN, CDR2 SYDVKM. This CDR3 contains 15 residues. In nucleotides, the CDR3 is TGTGCCAGCAGTTTTAGCCCCGGGGCCCTAGAGTGGGCTTTCTTT. The encoded protein is CASSFSPGALEWAFF.

This clone turned up a few times. The chain recombines TRBV6-5 with TRBJ1-1; 7 bases match TRBD1. V dropped 2 bases and J dropped 1; count of bases not matched to a gene: 4. Germline-derived CDR1 and CDR2 are MNHEY and SVGAGI. There are 15 residues in the CDR3. The CDR3, as DNA: TGTGCCAGCAGTTACGGGGGACAGAAGAACACTGAAGCTTTCTTT. Protein: CASSYGGQKNTEAFF.

The chain is built from TRBV28 and TRBJ2-2, with TRBD1 as a possible D gene (6 bases). Trimming shortened V by 5 bases and J by 5 bases, and 12 bases separated the two germline ends. This CDR3 has 14 amino acids. Germline V gene lookup returns CDR1 MDHEN and CDR2 SYDVKM. The CDR3: CASSAYQGTGELFF. The CDR3 bases are TGTGCCAGCAGTGCATACCAGGGGACCGGGGAGCTGTTTTTT.

The chain carries TRBV5-1 and TRBJ2-7, with 7 bases identical to TRBD1. Germline-derived CDR1 and CDR2 are SGHRS and YFSETQ. The ends lost 4 bases at V and 4 bases at J; junction bases unmatched: 14. The CDR3 is 16 residues long. This CDR3 is CASSALTKDRSYEQYF. The CDR3 DNA reads as TGCGCCAGCAGCGCCTTAACCAAGGACAGGTCATACGAGCAGTACTTC.

The rearrangement uses TRBV14 and TRBJ1-2, with D perhaps TRBD1 (6 bases). This CDR3 region has 14 residues. CDR1 is SGHDN, CDR2 FVKESK, per germline. V lost 0 bases and J 4 bases, leaving 9 bases between the germline ends. CDR3: CASSQDRGVYGYTF. CDR3 sequence (DNA): TGTGCCAGCAGCCAAGACAGGGGTGTCTATGGCTACACCTTC. The full variable domain, its missing parts supplied by reference TRBV14 and TRBJ1-2, is EAGVTQFPSHSVIEKGQTVTLRCDPISGHDNLYWYRRVMGKEIKFLLHFVKESKQDESGMPNNRFLAERTGGTYSTLKVQPAELEDSGVYFCASSQDRGVYGYTFGSGTRLTVV.

The chain joins TRBV27 to TRBJ2-7; 8 bases match TRBD2. Germline lookup yields CDR1 MNHEY and CDR2 SMNVEV (reference sequence). J gave up 5 bases and V 0 bases, and 9 bases lay outside the gene matches. This CDR3 region has 16 residues. The CDR3 region has the DNA TGTGCCAGCAGTTTATCGTACGGGGGGGCCCCCGACGAGCAGTACTTC. As protein: CASSLSYGGAPDEQYF.

The chain uses TRBV7-9 and TRBJ2-1; 10 bases match TRBD2. The trim removed 5 bases at V and 0 bases at J, leaving 13 bases unmatched. This CDR3 spans 19 amino acids. The germline V gene encodes CDR1 SEHNR and CDR2 FQNEAQ (reference sequence). As DNA, the CDR3 is TGTGCCAGCAGCGATCCGGGACTAGCGATCATTAGCTCCTACAATGAGCAGTTCTTC. Translation gives CASSDPGLAIISSYNEQFF.

The chain links TRBV18 to TRBJ2-7, with D unclear. V shed 2 bases and J shed 0 bases, with 8 bases lying between them. The germline CDR1 and CDR2 sequences are KGHSH and LQKENI. The CDR3 length is 14 residues. CDR3 bases: TGTGCCAGCTCACCATTGGCTACCTCCTACGAGCAGTACTTC. Residues: CASSPLATSYEQYF.

V usage is TRBV7-2 and J usage is TRBJ1-3, with D possibly matching TRBD1 (5 bases). Germline V gene lookup returns CDR1 SGHTA and CDR2 FQGNSA. The length of the CDR3 is 17 residues. V lost 4 bases and J 0 bases, leaving 16 bases between the germline ends. Written as DNA, the CDR3 is TGTGCCAGCAGCTCCCCGGGTGGGGCCAGCTCTGGAAACACCATATATTTT. Protein product: CASSSPGGASSGNTIYF.